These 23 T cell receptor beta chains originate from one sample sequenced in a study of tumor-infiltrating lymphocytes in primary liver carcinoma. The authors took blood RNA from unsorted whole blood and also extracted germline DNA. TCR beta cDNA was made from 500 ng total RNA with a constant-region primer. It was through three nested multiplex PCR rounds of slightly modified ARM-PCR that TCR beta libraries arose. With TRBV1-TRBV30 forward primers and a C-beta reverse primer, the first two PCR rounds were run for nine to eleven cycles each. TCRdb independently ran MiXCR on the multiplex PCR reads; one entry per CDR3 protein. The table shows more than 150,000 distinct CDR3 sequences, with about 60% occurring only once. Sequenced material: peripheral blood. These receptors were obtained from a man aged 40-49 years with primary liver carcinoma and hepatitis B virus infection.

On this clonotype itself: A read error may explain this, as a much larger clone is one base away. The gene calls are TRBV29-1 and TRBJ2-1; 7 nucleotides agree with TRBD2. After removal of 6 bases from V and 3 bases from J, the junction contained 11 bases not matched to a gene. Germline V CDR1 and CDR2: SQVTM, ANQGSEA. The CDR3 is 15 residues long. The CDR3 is CSVGGNPSSYNEQFF. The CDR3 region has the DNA TGCAGCGTCGGGGGGAACCCGAGCAGCTACAATGAGCAGTTCTTC.

DNA of the CDR3: TGTGCCAGCACCCTGGGGCCTACAGGGGTGGCCCTCCACTTT. Its protein is CASTLGPTGVALHF. The chain employs TRBV5-6 and TRBJ1-6, with TRBD1 matching 7 bases. The J segment lost 14 bases and the V segment lost 6 bases, leaving 14 bases of the junction unmatched. The length of the CDR3 is 14 residues. Looked up from germline, CDR1 is SGHDT and CDR2 is YYEEEE.

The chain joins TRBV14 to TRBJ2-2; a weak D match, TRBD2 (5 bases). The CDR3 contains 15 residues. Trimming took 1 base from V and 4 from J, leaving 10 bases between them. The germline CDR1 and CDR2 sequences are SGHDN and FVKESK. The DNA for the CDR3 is TGTGCCAGCAGCCAAGTAGCGATAAGCACCGGGGAGCTGTTTTTT. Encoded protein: CASSQVAISTGELFF.

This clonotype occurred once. CDR3 in DNA: TGTGCCAGCAGTTTCCGGTCGGCCGCTCATCCCCAGCATTTT. Translating it yields CASSFRSAAHPQHF. V is TRBV28 and J is TRBJ1-5; D call uncertain. Germline V gene data show CDR1 as MDHEN and CDR2 as SYDVKM. The length of the CDR3 is 14 residues. Trimming shortened V by 3 bases and J by 10 bases, and 16 bases separated the two germline ends.

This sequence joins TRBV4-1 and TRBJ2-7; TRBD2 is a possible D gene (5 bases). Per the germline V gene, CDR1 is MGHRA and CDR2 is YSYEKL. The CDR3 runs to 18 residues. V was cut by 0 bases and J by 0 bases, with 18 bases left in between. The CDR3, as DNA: TGCGCCAGCAGCCAAGATACGGGATGGACTTGCGACTCCTACGAGCAGTACTTC. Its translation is CASSQDTGWTCDSYEQYF.

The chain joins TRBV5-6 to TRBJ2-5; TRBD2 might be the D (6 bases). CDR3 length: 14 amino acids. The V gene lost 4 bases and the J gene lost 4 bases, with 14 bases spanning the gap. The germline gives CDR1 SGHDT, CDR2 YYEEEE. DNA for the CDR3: TGTGCCAGCAGCCCGGCGGGGAGTGGAGAGACCCAGTACTTC. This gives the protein CASSPAGSGETQYF. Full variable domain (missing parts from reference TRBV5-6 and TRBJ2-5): DAGVTQSPTHLIKTRGQQVTLRCSPKSGHDTVSWYQQALGQGPQFIFQYYEEEERQRGNFPDRFSGHQFPNYSSELNVNALLLGDSALYLCASSPAGSGETQYFGPGTRLLVL.

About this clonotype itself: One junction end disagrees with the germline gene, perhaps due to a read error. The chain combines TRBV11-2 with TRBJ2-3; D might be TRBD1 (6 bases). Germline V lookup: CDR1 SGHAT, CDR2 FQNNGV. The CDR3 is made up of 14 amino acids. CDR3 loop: CANSPGQITDTQYF. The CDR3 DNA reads TGTGCCAACAGCCCCGGACAGATTACAGATACGCAGTATTTT.

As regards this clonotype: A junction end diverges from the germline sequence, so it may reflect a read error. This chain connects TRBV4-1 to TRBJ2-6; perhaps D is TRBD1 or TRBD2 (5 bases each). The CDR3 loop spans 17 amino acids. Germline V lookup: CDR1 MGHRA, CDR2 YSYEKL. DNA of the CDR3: TGCGCCAGCAACCAGCTACTAGAGGCTACTGGGGCCAACGTCCTGACCTTC. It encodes CASNQLLEATGANVLTF.

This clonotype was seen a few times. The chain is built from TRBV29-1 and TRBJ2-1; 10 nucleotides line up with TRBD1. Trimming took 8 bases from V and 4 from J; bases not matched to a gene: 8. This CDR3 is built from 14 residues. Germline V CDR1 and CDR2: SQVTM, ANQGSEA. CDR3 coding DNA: TGCAGCACCACCGGGACAGGGGCTTACAATGAGCAGTTCTTC. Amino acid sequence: CSTTGTGAYNEQFF.

The CDR3 loop is CASNQGAGTQYF. For the CDR3, the DNA is TGTGCCAGCAATCAGGGGGCAGGTACGCAGTATTTT. The J gene is TRBJ2-3, the V gene TRBV7-2; 8 bases are a match to TRBD1. The CDR3 sequence is 12 residues long. CDR1 and CDR2 from the germline V gene are SGHTA and FQGNSA. The trim removed 7 bases at V and 8 bases at J, leaving 5 bases unmatched.

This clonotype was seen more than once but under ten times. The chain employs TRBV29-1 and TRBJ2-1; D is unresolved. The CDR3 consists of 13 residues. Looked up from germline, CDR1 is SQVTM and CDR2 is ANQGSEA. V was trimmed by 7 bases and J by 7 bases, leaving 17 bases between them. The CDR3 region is CSAALVGNNEQFF. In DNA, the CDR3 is TGCAGCGCTGCGCTAGTAGGTAATAATGAGCAGTTCTTC.

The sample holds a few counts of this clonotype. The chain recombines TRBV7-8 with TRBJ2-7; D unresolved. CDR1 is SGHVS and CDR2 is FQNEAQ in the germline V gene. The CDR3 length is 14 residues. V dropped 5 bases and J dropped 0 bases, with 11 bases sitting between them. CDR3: CASSRDGNSYEQYF. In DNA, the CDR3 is TGTGCCAGCAGCCGAGACGGTAACTCCTACGAGCAGTACTTC.

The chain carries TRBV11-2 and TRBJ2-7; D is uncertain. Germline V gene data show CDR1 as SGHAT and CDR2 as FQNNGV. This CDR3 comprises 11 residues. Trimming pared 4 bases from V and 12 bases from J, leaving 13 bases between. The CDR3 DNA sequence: TGTGCCAGCAGCTCCCCTATAGGACGGTACTTC. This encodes CASSSPIGRYF.

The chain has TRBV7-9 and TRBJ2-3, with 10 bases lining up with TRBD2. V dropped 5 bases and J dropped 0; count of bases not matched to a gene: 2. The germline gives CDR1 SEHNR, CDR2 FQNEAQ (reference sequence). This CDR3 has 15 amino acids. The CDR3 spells CASSPSGRSTDTQYF. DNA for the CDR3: TGTGCCAGCAGCCCTAGCGGGAGAAGCACAGATACGCAGTATTTT.

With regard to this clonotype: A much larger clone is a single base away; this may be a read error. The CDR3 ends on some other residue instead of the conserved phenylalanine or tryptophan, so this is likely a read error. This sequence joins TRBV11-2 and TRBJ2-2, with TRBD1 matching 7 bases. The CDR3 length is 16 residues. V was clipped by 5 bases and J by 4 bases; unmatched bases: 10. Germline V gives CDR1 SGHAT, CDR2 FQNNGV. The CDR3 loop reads CASSMGRAGGTGELFL. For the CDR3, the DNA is TGTGCCAGCAGCATGGGCCGAGCAGGGGGCACCGGGGAGCTGTTTCTT.

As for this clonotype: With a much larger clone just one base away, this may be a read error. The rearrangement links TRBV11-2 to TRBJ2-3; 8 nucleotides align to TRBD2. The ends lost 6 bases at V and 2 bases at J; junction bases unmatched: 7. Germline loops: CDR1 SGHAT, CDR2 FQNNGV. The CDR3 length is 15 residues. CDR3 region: CASSKKRGNTDTQYF. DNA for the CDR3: TGTGCCAGCAGTAAGAAGCGGGGGAACACAGATACGCAGTATTTT.

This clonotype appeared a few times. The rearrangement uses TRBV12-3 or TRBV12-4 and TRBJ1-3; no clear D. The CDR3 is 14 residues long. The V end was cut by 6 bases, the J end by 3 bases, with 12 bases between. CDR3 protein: CASSTNIGGNTIYF. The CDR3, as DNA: TGTGCCAGCAGCACCAACATCGGTGGAAACACCATATATTTT.

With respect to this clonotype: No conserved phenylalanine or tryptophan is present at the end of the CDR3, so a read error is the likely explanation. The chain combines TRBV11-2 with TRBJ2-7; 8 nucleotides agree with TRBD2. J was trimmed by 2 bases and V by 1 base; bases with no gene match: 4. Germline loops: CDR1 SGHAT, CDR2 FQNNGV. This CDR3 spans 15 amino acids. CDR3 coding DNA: TGTGCCAGCAGCTTAGTACGCGGGGGGACCTACGAGCAGTACTTA. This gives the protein CASSLVRGGTYEQYL.

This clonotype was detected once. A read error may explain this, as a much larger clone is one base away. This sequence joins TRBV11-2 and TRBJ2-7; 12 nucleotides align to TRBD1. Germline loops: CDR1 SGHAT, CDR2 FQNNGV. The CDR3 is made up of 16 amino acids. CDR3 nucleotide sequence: TGTCCCAGCAGCCAAGATCTGGGGACAGGGGGCAGCGAGCAGTACTTC. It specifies CPSSQDLGTGGSEQYF.

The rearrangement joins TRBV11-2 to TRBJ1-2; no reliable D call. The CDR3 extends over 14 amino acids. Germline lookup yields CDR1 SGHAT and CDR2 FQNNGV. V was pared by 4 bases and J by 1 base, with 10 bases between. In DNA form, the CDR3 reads TGTGCCAGCAGCTCAACACTGAGTAACTATGGCTACACCTTC. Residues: CASSSTLSNYGYTF. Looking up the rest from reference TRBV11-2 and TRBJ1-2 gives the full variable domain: EAGVAQSPRYKIIEKRQSVAFWCNPISGHATLYWYQQILGQGPKLLIQFQNNGVVDDSQLPKDRFSAERLKGVDSTLKIQPAKLEDSAVYLCASSSTLSNYGYTFGSGTRLTVV.

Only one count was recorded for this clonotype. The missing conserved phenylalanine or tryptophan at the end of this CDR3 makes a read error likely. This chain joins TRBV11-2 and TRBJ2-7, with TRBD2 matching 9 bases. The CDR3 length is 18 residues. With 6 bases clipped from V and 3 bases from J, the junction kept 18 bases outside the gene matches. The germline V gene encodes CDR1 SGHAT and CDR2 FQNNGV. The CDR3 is CASSEKLSAGGPFYEQYL. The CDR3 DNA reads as TGTGCCAGCAGTGAAAAACTGTCCGCGGGAGGGCCTTTCTACGAGCAGTACCTC.

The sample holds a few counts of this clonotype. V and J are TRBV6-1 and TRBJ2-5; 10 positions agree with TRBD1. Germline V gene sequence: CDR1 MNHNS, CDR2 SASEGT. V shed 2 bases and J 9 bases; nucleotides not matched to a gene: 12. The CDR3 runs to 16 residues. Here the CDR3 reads CASSEIATGGEMAQYF. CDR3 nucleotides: TGTGCCAGCAGTGAAATTGCGACAGGGGGCGAAATGGCCCAGTACTTC.

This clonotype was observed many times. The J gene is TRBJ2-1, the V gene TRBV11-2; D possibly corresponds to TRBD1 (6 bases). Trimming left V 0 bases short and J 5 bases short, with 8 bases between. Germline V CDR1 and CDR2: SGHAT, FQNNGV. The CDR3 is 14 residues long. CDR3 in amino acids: CASSLDQGHNEQFF. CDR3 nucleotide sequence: TGTGCCAGCAGCTTAGATCAGGGGCACAATGAGCAGTTCTTC.